Detailed here is one T cell receptor beta chain. These data originate in a study of blood T cell repertoires in COVID-19. Overall study: Nucleic acid was either cDNA or gDNA, and it came from T cells, B-cell-depleted T cells, or PBMCs.

Between the trimmed V and J ends, which lost 5 bases and 2 bases, there was a span of 24 bases. CDR1 is ENHRY and CDR2 is SYGVKD in the germline V gene. This CDR3 has 18 residues. Enrolled during active infection, Seattle patients were then followed longitudinally. Data came from immunoSEQ multiplex PCR; TCRdb stores just in-frame clones and leaves some out. Seen here are some 130,000 clones, around 86% observed once, and the top ten hold 9.5% to 12%. This receptor was obtained from a woman in her sixties or seventies with COVID-19, enrolled during active disease. The V gene is TRBV10-3, the J gene TRBJ1-1; a possible D gene is TRBD1 (6 bases). Input material: peripheral blood. CDR3 nucleotides: TGTGCCATCAGTCCCCGTGGGGGGGCGGGACACACCAACACTGAAGCTTTCTTT. Encoded protein: CAISPRGGAGHTNTEAFF.